This entry lists 3 T cell receptor beta chains sequenced from one sample in a study of cytotoxic CD8 clonotypes in ibrutinib-treated CLL. Data came from immunoSEQ multiplex PCR; TCRdb stores just in-frame clones and leaves some out. The top ten hold over 9.5% of the sample, which has approximately 190,000 clones, approximately 79% seen once. This material consisted of PBMCs, taken after 12 months of ibrutinib treatment. The source is a human donor with chronic lymphocytic leukemia.

The V call is TRBV5-1, the J call TRBJ1-2; 7 bases match TRBD1. V shed 3 bases, J shed 4 bases, and the junction held 6 bases outside the gene matches. Looked up from germline, CDR1 is SGHRS and CDR2 is YFSETQ. This CDR3 contains 14 residues. The CDR3 is CASSYTGAGYGYTF. The CDR3 DNA reads TGCGCCAGCAGCTATACAGGGGCCGGCTATGGCTACACCTTC.

This clone was counted a few times. This sequence joins TRBV7-7 and TRBJ1-2, with TRBD1 as a possible D gene (5 bases). Looked up from germline, CDR1 is SSHAT and CDR2 is FNYEAQ (reference sequence). The CDR3 runs to 16 residues. CDR3 region: CASGPRGEGSGYGYTF. In DNA, the CDR3 is TGTGCTAGCGGTCCACGGGGGGAGGGTTCAGGCTATGGCTACACCTTC.

The genes are TRBV5-1 and TRBJ2-7, with 7 bases identical to TRBD1. V dropped 5 bases and J dropped 5; count of bases not matched to a gene: 13. The CDR3 covers 15 residues. Germline CDR1 reads SGHRS; CDR2 reads YFSETQ. CDR3 in amino acids: CASRRDPGTEDEQYF. Here the CDR3 DNA reads TGCGCCAGCAGGAGGGACCCCGGGACAGAGGACGAGCAGTACTTC.